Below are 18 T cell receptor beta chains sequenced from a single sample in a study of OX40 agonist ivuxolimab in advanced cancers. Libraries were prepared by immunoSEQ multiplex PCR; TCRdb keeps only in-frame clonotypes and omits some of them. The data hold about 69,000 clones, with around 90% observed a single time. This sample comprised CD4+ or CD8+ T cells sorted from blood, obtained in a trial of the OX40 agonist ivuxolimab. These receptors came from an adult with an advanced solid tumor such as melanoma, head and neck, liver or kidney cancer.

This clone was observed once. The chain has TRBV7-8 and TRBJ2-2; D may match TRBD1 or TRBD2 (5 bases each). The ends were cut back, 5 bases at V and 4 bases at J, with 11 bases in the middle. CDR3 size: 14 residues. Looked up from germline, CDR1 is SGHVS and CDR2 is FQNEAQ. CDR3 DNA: TGTGCCAGCAGCCACCCAGGGAGCACCGGGGAGCTGTTTTTT. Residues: CASSHPGSTGELFF.

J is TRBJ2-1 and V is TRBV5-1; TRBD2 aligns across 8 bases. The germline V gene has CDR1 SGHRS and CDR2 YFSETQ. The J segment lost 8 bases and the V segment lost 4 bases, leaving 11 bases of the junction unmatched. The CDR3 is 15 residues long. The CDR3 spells CASSMLAGPRDEQFF. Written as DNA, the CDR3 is TGCGCCAGCAGCATGCTAGCGGGCCCGCGGGATGAGCAGTTCTTC.

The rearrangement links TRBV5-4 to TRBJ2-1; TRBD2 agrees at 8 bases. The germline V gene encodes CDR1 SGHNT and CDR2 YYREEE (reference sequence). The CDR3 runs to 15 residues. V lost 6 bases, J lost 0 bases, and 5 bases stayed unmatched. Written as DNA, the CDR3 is TGTGCCAGCACCCTCAGCGGGAGCTCCTACAATGAGCAGTTCTTC. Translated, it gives CASTLSGSSYNEQFF.

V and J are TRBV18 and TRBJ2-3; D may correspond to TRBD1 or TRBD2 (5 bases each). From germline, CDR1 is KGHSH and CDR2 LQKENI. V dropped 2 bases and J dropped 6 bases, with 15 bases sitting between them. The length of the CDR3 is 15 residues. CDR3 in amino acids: CASSPSRGTTDTQYF. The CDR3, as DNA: TGTGCCAGCTCACCAAGTCGGGGCACCACGGATACGCAGTATTTT.

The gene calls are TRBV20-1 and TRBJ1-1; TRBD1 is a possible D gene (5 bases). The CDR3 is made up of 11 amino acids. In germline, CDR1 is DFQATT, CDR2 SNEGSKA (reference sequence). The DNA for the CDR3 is TGCAGGCAGAGGCAGGGCACTGAAGCTTTCTTT. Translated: CRQRQGTEAFF.

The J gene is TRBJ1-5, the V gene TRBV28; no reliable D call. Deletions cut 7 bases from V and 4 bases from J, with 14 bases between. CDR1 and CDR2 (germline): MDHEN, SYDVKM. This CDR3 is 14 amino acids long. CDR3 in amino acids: CASTVNSPNQPQHF. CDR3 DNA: TGTGCCAGCACAGTTAATAGTCCGAATCAGCCCCAGCATTTT. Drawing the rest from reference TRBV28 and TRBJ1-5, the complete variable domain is DVKVTQSSRYLVKRTGEKVFLECVQDMDHENMFWYRQDPGLGLRLIYFSYDVKMKEKGDIPEGYSVSREKKERFSLILESASTNQTSMYLCASTVNSPNQPQHFGDGTRLSIL.

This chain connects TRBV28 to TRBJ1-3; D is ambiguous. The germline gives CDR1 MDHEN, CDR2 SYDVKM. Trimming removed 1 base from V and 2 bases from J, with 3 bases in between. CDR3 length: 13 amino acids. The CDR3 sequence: CASSLSAGNTIYF. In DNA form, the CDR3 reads TGTGCCAGCAGTTTATCTGCTGGAAACACCATATATTTT.

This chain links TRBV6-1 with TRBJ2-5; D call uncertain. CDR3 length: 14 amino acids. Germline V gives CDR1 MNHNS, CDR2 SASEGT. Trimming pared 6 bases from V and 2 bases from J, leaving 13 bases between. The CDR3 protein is CASSKDRQQETQYF. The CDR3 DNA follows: TGTGCCAGCAGCAAGGACCGACAACAAGAGACCCAGTACTTC.

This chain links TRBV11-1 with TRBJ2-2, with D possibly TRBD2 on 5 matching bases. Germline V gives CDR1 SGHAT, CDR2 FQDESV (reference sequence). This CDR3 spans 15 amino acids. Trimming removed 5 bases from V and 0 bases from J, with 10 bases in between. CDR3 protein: CASSHRRANTGELFF. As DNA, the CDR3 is TGTGCCAGCAGCCACCGGCGGGCGAACACCGGGGAGCTGTTTTTT.

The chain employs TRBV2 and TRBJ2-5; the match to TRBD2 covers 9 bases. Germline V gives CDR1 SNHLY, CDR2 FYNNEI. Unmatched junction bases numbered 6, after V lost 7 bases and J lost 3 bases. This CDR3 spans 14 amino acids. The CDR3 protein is CASTHSGSKETQYF. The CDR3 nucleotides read TGTGCCAGCACCCATAGCGGGAGTAAAGAGACCCAGTACTTC.

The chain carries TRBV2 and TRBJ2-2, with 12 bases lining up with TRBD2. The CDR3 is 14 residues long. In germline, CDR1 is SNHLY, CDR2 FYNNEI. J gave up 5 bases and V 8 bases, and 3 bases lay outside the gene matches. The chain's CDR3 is CASQTSGRTGELFF. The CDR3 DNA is TGTGCCAGCCAAACTAGCGGGAGGACCGGGGAGCTGTTTTTT.

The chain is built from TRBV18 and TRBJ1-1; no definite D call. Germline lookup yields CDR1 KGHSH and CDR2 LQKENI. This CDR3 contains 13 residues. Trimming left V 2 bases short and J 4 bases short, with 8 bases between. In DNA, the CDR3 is TGTGCCAGCTCACCAAGGATTGTCACTGAAGCTTTCTTT. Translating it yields CASSPRIVTEAFF.

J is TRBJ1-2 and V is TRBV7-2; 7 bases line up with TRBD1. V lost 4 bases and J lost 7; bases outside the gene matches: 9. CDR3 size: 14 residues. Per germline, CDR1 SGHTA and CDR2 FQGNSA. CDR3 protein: CASSSDRVRGGYTF. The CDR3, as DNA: TGTGCCAGCAGCTCTGACAGGGTGCGGGGTGGCTACACCTTC.

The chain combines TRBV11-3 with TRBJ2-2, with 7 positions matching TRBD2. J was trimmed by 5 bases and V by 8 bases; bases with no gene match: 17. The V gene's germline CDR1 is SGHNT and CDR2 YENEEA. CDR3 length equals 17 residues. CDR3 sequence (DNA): TGTGCCAGCGGATTGGCTTTCGGCGGGAGAGGTACCGGGGAGCTGTTTTTT. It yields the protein CASGLAFGGRGTGELFF.

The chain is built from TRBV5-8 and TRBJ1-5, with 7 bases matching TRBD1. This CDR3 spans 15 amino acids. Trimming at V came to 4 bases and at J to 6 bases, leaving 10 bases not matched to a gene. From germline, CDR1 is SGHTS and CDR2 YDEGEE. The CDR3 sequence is CASSEMDRRRQPQHF. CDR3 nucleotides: TGTGCCAGCAGCGAGATGGACAGGAGGCGTCAGCCCCAGCATTTT.

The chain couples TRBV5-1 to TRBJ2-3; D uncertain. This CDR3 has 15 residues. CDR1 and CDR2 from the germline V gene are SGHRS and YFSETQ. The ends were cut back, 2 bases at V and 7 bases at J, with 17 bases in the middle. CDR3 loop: CASSFGLAQYNTQYF. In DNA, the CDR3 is TGCGCCAGCAGCTTCGGGCTGGCGCAGTATAATACGCAGTATTTT.

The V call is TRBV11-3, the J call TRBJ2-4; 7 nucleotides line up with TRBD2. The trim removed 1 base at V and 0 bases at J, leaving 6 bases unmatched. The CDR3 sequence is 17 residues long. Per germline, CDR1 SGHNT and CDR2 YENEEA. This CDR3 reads CASSLVAGELAKNIQYF. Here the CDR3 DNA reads TGTGCCAGCAGCTTAGTGGCGGGGGAACTAGCCAAAAACATTCAGTACTTC.

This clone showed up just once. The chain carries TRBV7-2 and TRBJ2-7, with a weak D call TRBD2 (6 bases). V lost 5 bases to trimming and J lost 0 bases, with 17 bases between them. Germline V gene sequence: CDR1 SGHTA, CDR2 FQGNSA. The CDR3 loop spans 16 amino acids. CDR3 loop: CASSGRAGLHSYEQYF. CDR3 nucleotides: TGTGCCAGCAGCGGACGGGCGGGACTTCACTCCTACGAGCAGTACTTC. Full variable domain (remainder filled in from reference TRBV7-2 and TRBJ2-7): GAGVSQSPSNKVTEKGKDVELRCDPISGHTALYWYRQSLGQGLEFLIYFQGNSAPDKSGLPSDRFSAERTGGSVSTLTIQRTQQEDSAVYLCASSGRAGLHSYEQYFGPGTRLTVT.